These T cell receptor beta chains were read from a single sample in a study of CD8 T cells in Susac syndrome. One entry per CDR3 protein results from TCRdb running MiXCR on the immunoSEQ multiplex PCR reads. The sample records around 230,000 distinct CDR3 sequences, 90% to 96% being singletons. Sequenced: CD4+ T cells from PBMCs. The receptors originated from a human donor with Susac syndrome. The CDR3 runs from the conserved cysteine through the conserved F or W. Each record gives: clone size, V gene, J gene, D gene, CDR3 DNA, CDR3 protein. A D gene is named only where the DNA matches it firmly. Where a row states a size, it is once, few, many or the class of an expanded clone; other rows omit it.

>once|TRBV6-5|TRBJ2-1|NA
TGTGCCAGCAGTTACCCCGGGACCGGAGAGCAGTTCTTC
CASSYPGTGEQFF
>NA|TRBV29-1|TRBJ1-5|TRBD1
TGCAGCGTTAGGGACAGGGGCAATCAGCCCCAGCATTTT
CSVRDRGNQPQHF
>NA|TRBV30|TRBJ1-2|NA
TGTGCCTGGAGGAACACTAACTATGGCTACACCTTC
CAWRNTNYGYTF
>once|TRBV7-9|TRBJ1-5|NA
TGTGCCAGCAGCTTAGGGGCTAGGCAGGCTGACAATCAGCCCCAGCATTTT
CASSLGARQADNQPQHF
>once|TRBV4-2|TRBJ1-5|TRBD1
TGTGCCAGCAGCCAAGATCACGGACAGGGGAGGCCCCAGCATTTT
CASSQDHGQGRPQHF
>NA|TRBV20-1|TRBJ2-5|TRBD2
TGCAGTGCTCCGACCCCCGGCGGGAGTTCCATGGAGACCCAGTACTTC
CSAPTPGGSSMETQYF
>once|TRBV15|TRBJ2-4|TRBD2
TGTGCCACCAGCGCCCGGGACTATAAAAACATTCAGTACTTC
CATSARDYKNIQYF
>NA|TRBV9|TRBJ2-1|TRBD2
TGTGCCAGCAGCCCCGAGAGAAGGACTAGCGGGAGGGACTACAATGAGCAGTTCTTC
CASSPERRTSGRDYNEQFF
>NA|TRBV29-1|TRBJ2-3|NA
TGCAGCGTTAACCGGGTGTCTAGCACAGATACGCAGTATTTT
CSVNRVSSTDTQYF
>NA|TRBV19|TRBJ1-2|NA
TGTGCCAGTAGTATCCAGGGCGAATATGGCTACACCTTC
CASSIQGEYGYTF
>NA|TRBV18|TRBJ2-3|NA
TGTGCCAGCTCACCACCGGGACCGAGAGAAGATACGCAGTATTTT
CASSPPGPREDTQYF
>once|TRBV18|TRBJ2-3|NA
TGTGCCAGCTCACCGGATTCTCACAGGGAACATCCAGATACGCAGTATTTT
CASSPDSHREHPDTQYF
>NA|TRBV18|TRBJ2-5|TRBD2
TGTGCCAGCTCACCACCGGGACTAGCGGGAGCTGTGGACTTC
CASSPPGLAGAVDF
>NA|TRBV20-1|TRBJ1-2|NA
TGCAGTGCCAGCTCGTGGCGGGGCGCGGTCTATGGCTACACCTTC
CSASSWRGAVYGYTF
>NA|TRBV29-1|TRBJ1-2|NA
TGCAGCGTTGTCCGGAGCCGCCCCAACTATGGCTACACCTTC
CSVVRSRPNYGYTF
>once|TRBV28|TRBJ2-6|TRBD1
TGTGCCAGCACCAAGGACAGGTTGACTGGGGCCAACGTCCTGACTTTC
CASTKDRLTGANVLTF
>NA|TRBV5-1|TRBJ2-4|NA
TGCGCCAGCAGGGAGGGTGACATTCAGTACTTC
CASREGDIQYF
>NA|TRBV11-3|TRBJ2-4|NA
TGTGCCAGCAGCTTAGACGGACAAACTCAGTACTTC
CASSLDGQTQYF
>NA|TRBV19|TRBJ1-1|TRBD1
TGTGCCAGTAGTATCATTCCGGGACAGGGGGAAACTGAAGCTTTCTTT
CASSIIPGQGETEAFF
>NA|TRBV4-2|TRBJ2-7|TRBD2
TGTGCCAGCAGCCAAGGATCTAGCGGTTTTACCTACGAGCAGTACTTC
CASSQGSSGFTYEQYF
>NA|TRBV27|TRBJ1-1|NA
TGTGCCAGCAGTCGGGGGCCGGTGTCAAGTACTGAAGCTTTCTTT
CASSRGPVSSTEAFF
>NA|TRBV6-2/TRBV6-3|TRBJ1-1|NA
TGTGCCAGCAGTCAGGCGTACACTGAAGCTTTCTTT
CASSQAYTEAFF
>NA|TRBV11-3|TRBJ2-2|NA
TGTGCCAGCAGCTTCGGAGGCTCGGCGAGCACCGGGGAGCTGTTTTTT
CASSFGGSASTGELFF
>NA|TRBV12-3/TRBV12-4|TRBJ2-7|TRBD2
TGTGCCAGCAGTTTAAGGGGGGCTAGCGGGAATGAGTACTTC
CASSLRGASGNEYF
>NA|TRBV27|TRBJ2-6|TRBD2
TGTGCCAGCAGTCTCCGGGGGGCTGGGGCCAACGTCCTGACTTTC
CASSLRGAGANVLTF
>NA|TRBV15|TRBJ2-5|NA
TGTGCCACCAGCCCAGGGGTAGATGAGACCCAGTACTTC
CATSPGVDETQYF
>NA|TRBV29-1|TRBJ1-4|NA
TGCAGCGTTTTAGATGAAAAACTGTTTTTT
CSVLDEKLFF
>NA|TRBV28|TRBJ2-5|TRBD1
TGTGCCAGCAGAGGGGGCTGGGAAGAGACCCAGTACTTC
CASRGGWEETQYF
>once|TRBV12-3/TRBV12-4|TRBJ1-5|TRBD1
TGTGCCAGCAGCTTCAACCCGGGACAGAATCAGCCCCAGCATTTT
CASSFNPGQNQPQHF